This paragraph reports one T cell receptor beta chain. Which antigen it targets is not known. No clone much larger than this one lies a single base away; base qualities are absent. Reading the germline V gene gives CDR1 SQVTM and CDR2 ANQGSEA. The CDR3 starts with the cysteine, ends with the phenylalanine, and has 14 residues. The retained sequence is limited to the CDR3, 42 bases, with the frame set at the first base. Germline trimming amounts to 2 bases on V and 2 bases on J, with 6 as the count of junction bases outside the gene matches. The method behind the library was PCR. Data came from an Illumina HiSeq 2500. Molecular barcoding was employed in the preparation of TCR libraries, with unique molecular identifiers being used to normalize TCRbeta repertoire quantification. TCRdb passed the public sequencing reads through fastp at Q25 and MiXCR, retaining productive beta sequences. Under each unique CDR3 protein, matching rows form one entry showing the most common genes and DNA. The table for this sample lists nearly 400,000 distinct CDR3 sequences; roughly 21% of them were counted only once. The ten largest clones take up around 4% of the sample.

These data are taken from a study of T-cell reconstitution after alpha-beta-depleted transplantation in children (dated by TCRdb to about 2016). General notes on the study: The study quantitatively tracked T-cell immune reconstitution after TCRalphabeta/CD19-depleted allogeneic hematopoietic cell transplantation in children using TCR repertoire profiling.

The receptor comes from a human donor who donated a stem cell graft to a child with acute myeloid leukemia. The sequences come from PBMCs from the stem cell graft donor, collected from the stem cell graft. The rearrangement joined TRBV29-1 to TRBJ2-7; 7 central bases correspond to TRBD2. The nucleotides read TGCAGCGTTGAACCCAGCGGGAAAACCTACGAGCAGTACTTC. This sequence encodes CSVEPSGKTYEQYF.